These 22 T cell receptor beta chains originate from one sample sequenced in a study of shared clonotypes between healthy human individuals. Assay used: immunoSEQ multiplex PCR; TCRdb lists only in-frame clones, some missing. The sample contains about 500,000 clones, about 74% of which appear only once. Material: PBMCs. Every receptor here comes from a woman aged 40 to 50 in good health. Some clones in this sample may be carry-over from other donors' samples.

The gene calls are TRBV7-8 and TRBJ2-1, with D uncertain. The germline V gene has CDR1 SGHVS and CDR2 FQNEAQ. CDR3 length equals 12 residues. Trimming left V 0 bases short and J 10 bases short, with 7 bases between. CDR3 in amino acids: CASSLASSEQFF. In DNA, the CDR3 is TGTGCCAGCAGCTTAGCTAGCTCCGAGCAGTTCTTC.

This clone was seen a single time. The rearrangement joins TRBV6-1 to TRBJ1-1; D ambiguous. The CDR3 spans 13 residues. Germline V gene data show CDR1 as MNHNS and CDR2 as SASEGT. The ends were cut back, 1 base at V and 6 bases at J, with 9 bases in the middle. The CDR3 sequence: CASSEGLAAEAFF. The CDR3 DNA is TGTGCCAGCAGTGAAGGCCTGGCGGCTGAAGCTTTCTTT.

To note about this clone: A far larger clone is only one base removed, so a read error is likely. The chain is built from TRBV28 and TRBJ1-1, with D tentatively TRBD1 (5 bases). This CDR3 region has 16 residues. Germline lookup yields CDR1 MDHEN and CDR2 SYDVKM. Written as DNA, the CDR3 is TGTGCCAGCAGTTTAACGATCGGGCAGGAGGGGACTGGAGCTTTCTTT. Its translation is CASSLTIGQEGTGAFF.

This chain uses TRBV5-1 with TRBJ2-5; TRBD1 is a possible D gene (6 bases). The CDR3 contains 14 residues. Germline CDR1 reads SGHRS; CDR2 reads YFSETQ. The germline V and J ends were trimmed by 6 bases and 5 bases, with 17 bases remaining between them. CDR3 region: CASTTQGRWETQYF. The CDR3, as DNA: TGCGCCAGCACCACACAGGGAAGATGGGAGACCCAGTACTTC.

The chain has TRBV19 and TRBJ1-2, with D tentatively TRBD1 (5 bases). V was shortened by 6 bases and J by 3 bases, with 14 bases between the two germline ends. The CDR3 length is 14 residues. The germline V gene has CDR1 LNHDA and CDR2 SQIVND (reference sequence). DNA for the CDR3: TGTGCCAGTAGCATACAGGCCCGAGACTATGGCTACACCTTC. Its protein is CASSIQARDYGYTF.

To note about this clone: Other DNA sequences in this specimen translate into the identical CDR3. The chain recombines TRBV7-9 with TRBJ2-5, with D maybe TRBD2 (5 bases). Germline V gives CDR1 SEHNR, CDR2 FQNEAQ (reference sequence). Trimming removed 5 bases at V and 5 bases at J, with 15 bases between. The CDR3 consists of 14 residues. The CDR3 is CASSPPGVQETQYF. The CDR3 DNA sequence: TGTGCCAGCAGCCCCCCCGGGGTCCAGGAGACCCAGTACTTC.

This clone was counted a single time. The V gene is TRBV5-1, the J gene TRBJ1-2, with D unclear. Germline values: CDR1 SGHRS, CDR2 YFSETQ. The length of the CDR3 is 13 residues. Between the trimmed V and J ends, which lost 0 bases and 4 bases, there was a span of 7 bases. This chain's CDR3 is CASSLDYSYGYTF. Here the CDR3 DNA reads TGCGCCAGCAGCTTGGATTACAGCTATGGCTACACCTTC.

This clone appeared a single time. This chain connects TRBV6-5 to TRBJ1-1; TRBD1 aligns across 9 bases. J was trimmed by 5 bases and V by 8 bases; bases with no gene match: 6. The CDR3 spans 13 residues. Per the germline V gene, CDR1 is MNHEY and CDR2 is SVGAGI. CDR3 loop: CASRGTGRTEAFF. DNA of the CDR3: TGTGCCAGCCGCGGGACAGGGAGAACTGAAGCTTTCTTT.

This clone was seen a few times. This rearrangement joins TRBV7-2 to TRBJ1-1; no clear D gene. V lost 5 bases and J lost 5, with 15 bases in between. Germline V gene data show CDR1 as SGHTA and CDR2 as FQGNSA. The CDR3 is 14 amino acids. The CDR3 loop reads CASSHGRPRTEAFF. In DNA form, the CDR3 reads TGTGCCAGCAGCCACGGCCGTCCTCGGACTGAAGCTTTCTTT.

The chain links TRBV6-1 to TRBJ2-5, with a weak D call TRBD1 (7 bases). This CDR3 is 15 amino acids long. V dropped 7 bases and J dropped 5 bases, with 20 bases sitting between them. Looked up from germline, CDR1 is MNHNS and CDR2 is SASEGT. The DNA of the CDR3 is TGTGCCAGCACAATTAACAGGGGACGGGGGGAGACCCAGTACTTC. This codes for CASTINRGRGETQYF.

DNA for the CDR3: TGTGCCAGCAGCTATACGGACGGTCGAGATACGCAGTATTTT. Translating gives CASSYTDGRDTQYF. This chain links TRBV7-9 with TRBJ2-3; unclear D gene. In germline, CDR1 is SEHNR, CDR2 FQNEAQ (reference sequence). The germline V and J ends were trimmed by 4 bases and 5 bases, with 13 bases remaining between them. There are 14 residues in the CDR3.

The rearrangement uses TRBV4-1 and TRBJ1-4; a possible D gene is TRBD1 (5 bases). The CDR3 totals 15 residues. Germline CDR1 is MGHRA and CDR2 is YSYEKL. V was trimmed by 4 bases and J by 7 bases, leaving 16 bases between them. The CDR3 loop reads CASSRVQELGEKLFF. In nucleotides, the CDR3 is TGCGCCAGCAGCCGAGTACAGGAGCTGGGTGAAAAACTGTTTTTT.

This clone turned up a few times. The CDR3 region is CASSRGQTYEQYF. As DNA, the CDR3 is TGTGCCAGCAGCCGCGGCCAAACCTACGAGCAGTACTTC. The J gene is TRBJ2-7, the V gene TRBV9; D uncertain. Trimming took off 4 bases at V and 2 bases at J, with 10 bases between the two ends. The CDR3 spans 13 residues. Germline V lookup: CDR1 SGDLS, CDR2 YYNGEE. The full variable domain, rest sourced from reference TRBV9 and TRBJ2-7, is DSGVTQTPKHLITATGQRVTLRCSPRSGDLSVYWYQQSLDQGLQFLIQYYNGEERAKGNILERFSAQQFPDLHSELNLSSLELGDSALYFCASSRGQTYEQYFGPGTRLTVT.

V and J are TRBV6-1 and TRBJ2-2; D is ambiguous. V lost 4 bases, J lost 2 bases, and 11 bases lay in between. Germline CDR1 MNHNS, CDR2 SASEGT. This CDR3 has 15 amino acids. The CDR3 region has the DNA TGTGCCAGCAGTGCTAGGTTAGGAAACACCGGGGAGCTGTTTTTT. This gives the protein CASSARLGNTGELFF.

This clone was seen a few times. The rearrangement links TRBV7-3 to TRBJ1-2; 9 bases match TRBD1. The length of the CDR3 is 16 residues. Germline assignment: CDR1 SGHTA and CDR2 FQGTGA. V lost 5 bases, J lost 1 base, and 8 bases stayed unmatched. CDR3 amino acids: CASSRSWDRVNYGYTF. CDR3 in DNA: TGTGCCAGCAGCCGAAGTTGGGACAGGGTTAACTATGGCTACACCTTC. Filled out from reference TRBV7-3 and TRBJ1-2, the complete variable domain reads GAGVSQTPSNKVTEKGKYVELRCDPISGHTALYWYRQSLGQGPEFLIYFQGTGAADDSGLPNDRFFAVRPEGSVSTLKIQRTERGDSAVYLCASSRSWDRVNYGYTFGSGTRLTVV.

On this clone itself: This sample includes further DNA sequences coding for the same CDR3. The chain employs TRBV5-1 and TRBJ1-5; TRBD1 might be the D (6 bases). Germline CDR1 and CDR2: SGHRS and YFSETQ. Trimming removed 0 bases from V and 2 bases from J, with 6 bases in between. The length of the CDR3 is 14 residues. CDR3 loop: CASSLGTGNQPQHF. CDR3 nucleotide sequence: TGCGCCAGCAGCTTGGGGACAGGCAATCAGCCCCAGCATTTT.

This clone was seen many times. The chain links TRBV30 to TRBJ2-1; 10 bases match TRBD2. The CDR3 is made up of 16 amino acids. V trimming: 5 bases; J trimming: 7 bases; junction bases outside the gene matches: 14. Germline-derived CDR1 and CDR2 are GTSNPN and SVGIG (reference sequence). CDR3 sequence (DNA): TGTGCCTGGTCTAAGCGGGAGGGCCGCGGGTGGAATGAGCAGTTCTTC. It yields the protein CAWSKREGRGWNEQFF.

This clone was recorded only once. This sequence joins TRBV7-8 and TRBJ1-2; D remains ambiguous. This CDR3 spans 13 amino acids. V was cut by 2 bases and J by 6 bases, with 10 bases left in between. In germline, CDR1 is SGHVS, CDR2 FQNEAQ. DNA of the CDR3: TGTGCCAGCAGCTTATACGGGGTAAATGGCTACACCTTC. Translated, it gives CASSLYGVNGYTF.

The chain uses TRBV15 and TRBJ2-1; D is unresolved. CDR1 LNHNV and CDR2 YYDKDF come from the germline V gene (reference sequence). CDR3 length equals 14 residues. The germline V and J ends were trimmed by 2 bases and 3 bases, with 8 bases remaining between them. The CDR3: CATSRYTNYNEQFF. CDR3 bases: TGTGCCACCAGCAGATACACGAACTACAATGAGCAGTTCTTC.

The chain couples TRBV30 to TRBJ1-2; a possible D gene is TRBD1 (6 bases). Trimming took 7 bases from V and 4 from J, leaving 19 bases between them. Germline CDR1 GTSNPN, CDR2 SVGIG (reference sequence). The CDR3 contains 14 residues. The CDR3 is CASNRGAGPYGYTF. The DNA for the CDR3 is TGTGCCTCCAATCGGGGGGCAGGGCCCTATGGCTACACCTTC.

The chain carries TRBV6-6 and TRBJ2-1, with 10 bases identical to TRBD1. The CDR3 is made up of 14 amino acids. V lost 10 bases to trimming and J lost 3 bases; unmatched junction nucleotides: 6. The germline V gene encodes CDR1 MNHNY and CDR2 SVGAGI (reference sequence). The CDR3 reads CATDRDRGYNEQFF. The CDR3 DNA sequence: TGTGCCACCGACCGGGACAGGGGCTACAATGAGCAGTTCTTC.

In its sample, this clone was seen a few times. The chain employs TRBV10-3 and TRBJ2-7, with D perhaps TRBD2 (5 bases). The CDR3 contains 14 residues. V lost 3 bases, J lost 0 bases, and 9 bases lay in between. Germline assignment: CDR1 ENHRY and CDR2 SYGVKD. The CDR3 nucleotides are TGTGCCATCAGTGATATCCGGGACTCCTACGAGCAGTACTTC. Translated: CAISDIRDSYEQYF.